This T cell receptor beta chain appears in the sequencing data of a study of T cells in Graves' hyperthyroidism and ophthalmopathy. From RNA transcripts, TCR beta CDR3 regions were amplified. Carried out on the TCR CDR3, a first-round RT-PCR used the HTBI primer set. Each CDR3 protein gets one entry after TCRdb re-called the multiplex PCR reads with MiXCR. The sample records roughly 400,000 distinct CDR3 sequences, around an eighth being singletons. Among ophthalmopathy patients, the Clinical Activity Score reached at least 3, the NOSPECS grade reached at least 4, and duration remained under 3 months. Any patient presenting with uncontrolled infection, other autoimmune disease, pregnancy or lactation was left out. The CDR3 has 14 residues. Germline V gives CDR1 GTSNPN, CDR2 SVGIG (reference sequence). V shed 0 bases and J shed 7 bases, with 15 bases lying between them. This clonotype appeared many times. What it binds is not known.

Overall study findings and caveats: Ophthalmopathy, which appeared later, was predicted by the model a median about 6.8 months before onset.

This sequence joins TRBV30 and TRBJ2-5, with D perhaps matching TRBD1 (5 bases). Sequencing was performed on blood. This TCR came from a man in his fifties with Graves' ophthalmopathy. The CDR3, as DNA: TGTGCCTGGAGTGTATCCGCAGGGATGGGGACCCAGTACTTC. It specifies CAWSVSAGMGTQYF.